This TCR beta chain appears in the sequencing data of a study of T-cell memory formation after mild COVID-19 (dated by TCRdb to 2020 to 2022). For the wider study: TCR sequence clusters from the two donors were found to be largely donor specific. Longitudinal TCRalpha and TCRbeta repertoire sequencing tracked T-cell clones expanding and contracting after mild COVID-19 in a couple of donors. Two young, previously healthy adult volunteers, one female and one male, were included in the cohort.

The investigation overall reported the following: The detection of some responding clones in pre-infection memory suggests that pre-existing cross-reactive memory T cells joined the SARS-CoV-2 response. Contracting CD4+ clones turned up mainly in the CM and EM memory subsets, whereas EMRA was where CD8+ clones were enriched. Whether the second-wave clones peaking on day 37 were SARS-CoV-2 specific was not confirmed. Only two mild cases were covered in the study, and larger cohorts including severe cases with pre-infection samples were considered necessary. Balanced CD4/CD8 phenotypes were observed for clones contracting from day 15 to 85, whereas a bias towards CD4+ was observed for a second wave of clones expanding from day 15 to 37.

Spanning cysteine to phenylalanine, the CDR3 consists of 15 amino acids. The read is trimmed to its CDR3 DNA, 45 bases read in frame from base 1. Trimming accounts for 5 bases at V and 7 bases at J, while the number of junction bases matched to no gene is 8. The germline V gene supplies CDR1 SGHTA and CDR2 FQGTGA. In this sample, this clonotype turned up a few times. Its antigen is currently not known. No much larger clone exists at a distance of one base, and base qualities are not known. Ficoll-Paque density gradient centrifugation was the method used to isolate PBMCs. Sequencing instrument: Illumina NovaSeq 6000. TCRalpha and TCRbeta cDNA libraries were constructed by 5'RACE with constant-segment primers, with sample barcodes and unique molecular identifiers being introduced. Trizol reagent was used to extract RNA from every sample. The libraries were amplified in two PCR steps, and the second step added a second sample barcode and Illumina TruSeq adapters. Sequencing of the libraries was done on an Illumina NovaSeq, producing 2 x 150 bp paired-end reads. The source study handled its data this way. The reads were demultiplexed and collapsed into UMI-guided consensus sequences using migec v1.2.7. Using mixcr v2.1.11, the UMI consensuses were aligned to TRA and TRB V and J templates and assembled into clonotypes. Clonotypes were classified as expanded or contracted when called significant by both edgeR and NoisET, with noise models trained on biological replicates. For edgeR calls, a false discovery rate-adjusted p below 0.01 and a log2 fold-change threshold of 1 were applied. PCA with hierarchical clustering of max-normalized trajectories of the 1000 most abundant clonotypes was used as exploratory dynamics analysis. Each responding clone was given a CD4 or CD8 phenotype based on the CD4+ and CD8+ repertoires, which had been sequenced separately. TCRdb reprocessed the public reads (quality trimming at Q25 with fastp, clone calling with MiXCR) and kept in-frame beta chains. When rows share a CDR3 protein, they turn into one entry using the most common DNA and genes. What appears here as the V and J calls and clone size reflects TCRdb's work, not the paper's. This sample comprises more than 200,000 distinct CDR3 sequences, about 16% of them detected only once. About 3.5% of the sample is held by the ten biggest clonotypes.

Sequenced: PBMCs or a T cell subset sorted from them (not recorded which). The sequence derives from a man aged 18 to 35 who had mild COVID-19 (a few samples of this study predate the infection). The sample titles of this study are shuffled in the database, so cell type and time point are left out; the donor was told from shared clones. The chain joins TRBV7-3 to TRBJ2-1; the junction holds 10 bases that match TRBD1. This receptor has the CDR3 CASSRPGTGDNEQFF. The DNA sequence follows: TGTGCCAGCAGCCGTCCCGGGACAGGGGATAATGAGCAGTTCTTC.